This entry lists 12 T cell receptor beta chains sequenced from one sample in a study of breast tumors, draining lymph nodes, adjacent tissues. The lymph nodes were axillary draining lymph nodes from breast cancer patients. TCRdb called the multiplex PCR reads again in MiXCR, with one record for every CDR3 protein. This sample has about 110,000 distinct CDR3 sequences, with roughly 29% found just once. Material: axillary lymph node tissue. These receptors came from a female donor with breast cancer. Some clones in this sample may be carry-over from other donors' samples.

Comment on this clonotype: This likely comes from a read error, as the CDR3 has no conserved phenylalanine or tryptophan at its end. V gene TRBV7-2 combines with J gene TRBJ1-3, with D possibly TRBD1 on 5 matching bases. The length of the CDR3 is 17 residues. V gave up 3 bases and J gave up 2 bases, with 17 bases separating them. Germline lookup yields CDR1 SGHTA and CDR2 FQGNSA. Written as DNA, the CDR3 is TGTGCCAGCAGCTTGCGGGTACTCGGGGGGGCTGGAAACACCATATATTCT. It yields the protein CASSLRVLGGAGNTIYS.

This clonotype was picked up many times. This CDR3 reads CASSEISGNTIYF. The CDR3 nucleotides read TGTGCCAGCAGTGAAATCTCTGGAAACACCATATATTTT. V usage is TRBV6-1 and J usage is TRBJ1-3, with unresolved D. Deletions cut 2 bases from V and 0 bases from J, with 2 bases between. From germline, CDR1 is MNHNS and CDR2 SASEGT. The CDR3 loop spans 13 amino acids.

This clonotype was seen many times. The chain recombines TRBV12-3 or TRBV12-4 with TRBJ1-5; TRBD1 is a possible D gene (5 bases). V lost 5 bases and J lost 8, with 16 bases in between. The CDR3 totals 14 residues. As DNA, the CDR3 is TGTGCCAGCAGTCCGGGGGGAGAATACAAGCCCCAGCATTTT. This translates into CASSPGGEYKPQHF.

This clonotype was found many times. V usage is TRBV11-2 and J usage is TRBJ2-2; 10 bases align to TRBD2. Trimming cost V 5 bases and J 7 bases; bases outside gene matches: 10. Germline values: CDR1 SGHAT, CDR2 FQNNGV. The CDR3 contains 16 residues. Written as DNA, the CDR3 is TGTGCCAGCAGCGGCATGGTAGCGGGAGGTGTCGGGGAGCTGTTTTTT. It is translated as CASSGMVAGGVGELFF.

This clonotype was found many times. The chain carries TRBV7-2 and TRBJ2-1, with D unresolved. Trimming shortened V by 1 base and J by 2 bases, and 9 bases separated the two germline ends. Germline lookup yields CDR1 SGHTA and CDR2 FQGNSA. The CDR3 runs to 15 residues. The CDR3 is CASSLGPVTYNEQFF. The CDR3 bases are TGTGCCAGCAGCTTAGGGCCCGTAACCTACAATGAGCAGTTCTTC.

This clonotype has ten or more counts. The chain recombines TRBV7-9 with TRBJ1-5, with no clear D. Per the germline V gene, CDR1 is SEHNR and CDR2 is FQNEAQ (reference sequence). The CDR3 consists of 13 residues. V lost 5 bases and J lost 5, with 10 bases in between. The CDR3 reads CASSPSGDQPQHF. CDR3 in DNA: TGTGCCAGCAGCCCCTCGGGCGATCAGCCCCAGCATTTT.

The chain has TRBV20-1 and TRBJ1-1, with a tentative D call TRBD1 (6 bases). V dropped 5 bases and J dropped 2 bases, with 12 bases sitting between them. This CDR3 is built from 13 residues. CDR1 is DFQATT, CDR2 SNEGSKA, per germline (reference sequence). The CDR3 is CSAQRGKNTEAFF. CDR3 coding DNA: TGCAGTGCTCAGAGGGGGAAAAACACTGAAGCTTTCTTT.

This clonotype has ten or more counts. The CDR3 DNA reads TGTGCCAGCAGCCTCGGGACAGGGATGCCACCCCTCCACTTT. This encodes CASSLGTGMPPLHF. This chain uses TRBV6-5 with TRBJ1-6; the match to TRBD1 covers 9 bases. The J segment lost 11 bases and the V segment lost 6 bases, leaving 8 bases of the junction unmatched. The CDR3 has 14 residues. Germline V gene sequence: CDR1 MNHEY, CDR2 SVGAGI.

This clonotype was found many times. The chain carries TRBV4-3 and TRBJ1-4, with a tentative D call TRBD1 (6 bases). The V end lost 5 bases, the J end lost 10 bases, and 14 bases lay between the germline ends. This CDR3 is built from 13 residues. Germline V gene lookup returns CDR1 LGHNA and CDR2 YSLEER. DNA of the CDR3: TGCGCCAGCAGCATACGACAGGATGGAAAACTGTTTTTT. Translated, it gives CASSIRQDGKLFF.

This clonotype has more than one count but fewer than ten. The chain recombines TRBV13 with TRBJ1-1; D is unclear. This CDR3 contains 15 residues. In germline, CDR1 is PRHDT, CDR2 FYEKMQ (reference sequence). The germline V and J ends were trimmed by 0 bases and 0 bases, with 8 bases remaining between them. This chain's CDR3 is CASSLGDLLNTEAFF. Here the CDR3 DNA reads TGTGCCAGCAGCTTAGGGGACCTTCTGAACACTGAAGCTTTCTTT.

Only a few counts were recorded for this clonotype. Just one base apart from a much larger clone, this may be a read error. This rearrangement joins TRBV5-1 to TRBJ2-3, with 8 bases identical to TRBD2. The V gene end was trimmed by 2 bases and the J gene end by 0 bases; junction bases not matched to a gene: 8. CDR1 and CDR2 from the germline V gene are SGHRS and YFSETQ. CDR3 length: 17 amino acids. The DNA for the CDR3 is TGCGCCAGCAGCTTCGGCCAGCGGGAGTTCAGCACAGATACGCAGTATTTT. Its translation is CASSFGQREFSTDTQYF. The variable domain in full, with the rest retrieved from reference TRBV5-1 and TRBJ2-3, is KAGVTQTPRYLIKTRGQQVTLSCSPISGHRSVSWYQQTPGQGLQFLFEYFSETQRNKGNFPGRFSGRQFSNSRSEMNVSTLELGDSALYLCASSFGQREFSTDTQYFGPGTRLTVL.

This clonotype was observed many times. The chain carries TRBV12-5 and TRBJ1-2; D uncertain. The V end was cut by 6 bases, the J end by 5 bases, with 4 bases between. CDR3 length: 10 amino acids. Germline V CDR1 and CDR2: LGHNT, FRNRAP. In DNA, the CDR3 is TGTGCTAGTGGCACTTATGGCTACACCTTC. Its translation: CASGTYGYTF.